This TCR beta chain is from a study of T cells in Graves' hyperthyroidism and ophthalmopathy. Study-wide findings and caveats: Most thyroid clonotypes expanded above 0.001 appeared in blood too. Separating ophthalmopathy from stable hyperthyroidism was achieved by a 13 V-J model.

This clonotype was seen ten or more times. Antigen unknown. Thyroid ultrasound, orbital computed tomography, clinical symptoms, and serum thyroxine and TRAb underpinned diagnoses. PBMCs came from 10 ml fresh peripheral blood. The CDR3 regions of TCR beta were amplified from RNA transcripts. Using the HTBI primer set, a first-round RT-PCR was run on the TCR CDR3. MiXCR was run by TCRdb on the multiplex PCR reads, yielding one entry per CDR3 protein. The sample shows 600,000 to 700,000 distinct CDR3 sequences, roughly 15% of them seen only once. Trimming took 0 bases from V and 3 from J, leaving 8 bases between them. The CDR3 has 14 residues.

The sequence was collected from a woman aged 40 to 50 with Graves' ophthalmopathy. J is TRBJ2-5 and V is TRBV12-3 or TRBV12-4, with D hard to call. The sequencing sample was made of blood. The CDR3 bases are TGTGCCAGCAGTTTAGCGCTAACAGAAGAGACCCAGTACTTC. This codes for CASSLALTEETQYF.